The present TCR beta chain was sequenced within a study of identical twins. The V gene's germline CDR1 is SGHTA and CDR2 FQGTGA. V lost 1 base and J lost 8; bases outside the gene matches: 5. The CDR3 loop spans 14 amino acids. Turning to this clonotype: Antigen: not known.

Study results and limitations: Compared with models, monozygotic twins showed more out-of-frame TCR alpha sharing.

TCRdb used MiXCR to reprocess the 5' RACE reads, holding one entry per CDR3 protein. The data show 450,000 to 500,000 distinct CDR3 sequences, 13% to 15% seen once. These same records also appear under a second study, on yellow fever vaccine responses in identical twins.

J is TRBJ2-1 and V is TRBV7-3, with 7 bases matching TRBD2. The clonotype originates from a woman younger than 35 in good health. Sequenced input: CD4+ T cells sorted from blood. CDR3 residues: CASSLMSGAHEQFF. In nucleotides, the CDR3 is TGTGCCAGCAGCTTAATGAGCGGGGCCCATGAGCAGTTCTTC.